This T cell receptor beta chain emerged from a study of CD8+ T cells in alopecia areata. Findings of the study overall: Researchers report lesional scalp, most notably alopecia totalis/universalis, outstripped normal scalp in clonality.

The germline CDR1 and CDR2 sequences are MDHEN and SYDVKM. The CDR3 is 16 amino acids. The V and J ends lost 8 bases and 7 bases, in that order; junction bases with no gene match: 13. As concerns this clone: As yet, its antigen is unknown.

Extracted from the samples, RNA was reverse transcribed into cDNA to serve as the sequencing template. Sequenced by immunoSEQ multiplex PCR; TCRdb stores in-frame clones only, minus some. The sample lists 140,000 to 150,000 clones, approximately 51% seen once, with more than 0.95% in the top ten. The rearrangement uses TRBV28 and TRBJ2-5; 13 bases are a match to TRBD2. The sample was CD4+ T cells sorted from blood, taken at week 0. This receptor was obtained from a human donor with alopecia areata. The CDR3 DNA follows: TGTGCCAGCTGTCGCGGGACTAGCGGGGCTCGGGGGACCCAGTACTTC. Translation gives CASCRGTSGARGTQYF. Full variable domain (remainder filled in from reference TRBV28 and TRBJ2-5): DVKVTQSSRYLVKRTGEKVFLECVQDMDHENMFWYRQDPGLGLRLIYFSYDVKMKEKGDIPEGYSVSREKKERFSLILESASTNQTSMYLCASCRGTSGARGTQYFGPGTRLLVL.